What follows are 6 T cell receptor beta chains derived from one specimen sequenced in a study of blood T cell repertoires in COVID-19 (dated by TCRdb to about 2020). Receptors were amplified or captured by the immunoSEQ multiplex PCR assay. Not all clones reach the TCRdb copy of this immuneACCESS table, which keeps in-frame sequences only. Checked studies attribute under half of the gap to unresolved V genes and leave the rest unexplained. The sample table holds roughly 63,000 clones, of which approximately 79% were seen once. The ten largest clones add up to approximately 30% of the sample. Sequencing input: peripheral blood. The receptors originated from a human donor in a cohort sampled during active COVID-19.

The genes are TRBV7-2 and TRBJ2-7; weak D call: TRBD2 (6 bases). Germline CDR1 SGHTA, CDR2 FQGNSA. There are 16 residues in the CDR3. Trimming shortened V by 4 bases and J by 4 bases, and 20 bases separated the two germline ends. CDR3 amino acids: CASSSRSGGEFYEQYF. The DNA of the CDR3 is TGTGCCAGCAGCTCACGTAGCGGAGGCGAATTTTACGAGCAGTACTTC.

This clone was detected only once. The chain links TRBV21-1 to TRBJ1-5; TRBD1, the table's D call, lacks a check against the DNA. TRBV21-1 is given as a pseudogene. CDR3 length: 14 residues. CDR3 loop: CASSTGMLDQPQHF. CDR3 DNA sequence: TGTGCCAGCAGCACAGGAATGTTGGATCAGCCCCAGCATTTT.

This clone has only one observation. DNA for the CDR3: TGCAGCGTGCTCGGGACAGATAATGAAAAACTGTTTTTT. Its translation is CSVLGTDNEKLFF. J is TRBJ1-4 and V is TRBV29-1; 7 positions match TRBD1. CDR3 length: 13 residues. J was trimmed by 4 bases and V by 6 bases; bases with no gene match: 5. Looked up from germline, CDR1 is SQVTM and CDR2 is ANQGSEA.

The genes are TRBV7-6 and TRBJ2-5; 9 nucleotides align to TRBD2. The CDR3 has 15 amino acids. The junction had 10 bases not matched to a gene; V was cut back by 6 bases and J by 5 bases. In germline, CDR1 is SGHVS, CDR2 FNYEAQ. CDR3 loop: CASSKAGGRWETQYF. The CDR3 nucleotides are TGTGCCAGCAGTAAAGCGGGGGGCCGGTGGGAGACCCAGTACTTC.

The rearrangement links TRBV24-1 to TRBJ2-1, with 16 bases aligning to TRBD2. CDR1 and CDR2 from the germline V gene are KGHDR and SFDVKD. The length of the CDR3 is 19 residues. After removal of 3 bases from V and 3 bases from J, the junction contained 7 bases not matched to a gene. The CDR3 here is CATSDPGTSGGVFYNEQFF. The CDR3 DNA is TGTGCCACCAGTGATCCCGGGACTAGCGGGGGGGTTTTCTACAATGAGCAGTTCTTC.

This clone was observed a single time. V usage is TRBV7-6 and J usage is TRBJ2-2, with TRBD1 matching over 10 bases. Trimming cost V 6 bases and J 4 bases; bases outside gene matches: 5. From germline, CDR1 is SGHVS and CDR2 FNYEAQ. CDR3 length equals 15 residues. In DNA, the CDR3 is TGTGCCAGCAGGCCGACAGGGGGCTCCACCGGGGAGCTGTTTTTT. Its protein is CASRPTGGSTGELFF.